Reported below is one TCR beta chain. This record belongs to a study of cytomegalovirus exposure and HLA in healthy donors. 13 Jbeta primers and 60 Vbeta primers were used for the PCR. Some clones are missing from TCRdb's copy, which holds only in-frame ones; the method was immunoSEQ multiplex PCR. The sample gives roughly 140,000 clones, 75% to 80% of which show up once; under 3% is in the top ten. The CDR3 sequence is 14 residues long. Germline V gene lookup returns CDR1 MNHEY and CDR2 SMNVEV (reference sequence). V dropped 6 bases and J dropped 4 bases, with 15 bases sitting between them. The chain recombines TRBV27 with TRBJ1-2; perhaps TRBD1 as D (6 bases). This TCR was sampled from a man aged 35-49 years in good health and CMV-seropositive. Sequencing input: PBMCs. The CDR3 DNA reads as TGTGCCAGCAGGCGGGCGGGGGCGCCCTATGGCTACACCTTC. Protein sequence: CASRRAGAPYGYTF.